One and the same sample provided the 9 T cell receptor beta chains below, sequenced in a study of lymphopenia after photon versus proton radiotherapy. Assay used: immunoSEQ multiplex PCR; TCRdb lists only in-frame clones, some missing. The top ten hold approximately 6.1% of the sample, which has some 20,000 clones, around nine tenths seen once. Sequenced material: peripheral blood, taken from a patient treated with photon-based radiotherapy. Receptors originate from a man aged 55 to 70 with pancreatic cancer.

The chain recombines TRBV7-9 with TRBJ2-3; D tentatively fits TRBD1 or TRBD2 (5 bases each). CDR1 SEHNR and CDR2 FQNEAQ come from the germline V gene (reference sequence). CDR3 length: 13 amino acids. V shed 8 bases and J shed 2 bases, with 11 bases lying between them. This chain's CDR3 is CASAPGLTDTQYF. CDR3 DNA: TGTGCCAGCGCACCGGGGCTCACAGATACGCAGTATTTT.

The chain couples TRBV4-1 to TRBJ2-3; 14 nucleotides align to TRBD2. The CDR3 covers 16 residues. Germline CDR1 is MGHRA and CDR2 is YSYEKL. V shed 0 bases and J 6 bases; nucleotides not matched to a gene: 2. The CDR3 nucleotides are TGCGCCAGCAGCCAAGAGACTAGCGGGGGGGCGGATACGCAGTATTTT. It yields the protein CASSQETSGGADTQYF.

This chain joins TRBV5-1 and TRBJ1-3, with TRBD1 matching over 9 bases. The V and J ends lost 4 bases and 0 bases, in that order; junction bases with no gene match: 11. The CDR3 is 18 amino acids. Germline V gene data show CDR1 as SGHRS and CDR2 as YFSETQ. The CDR3 region is CASSESTGGAGSGNTIYF. DNA of the CDR3: TGCGCCAGCAGCGAGAGCACAGGGGGCGCGGGCTCTGGAAACACCATATATTTT.

The V gene is TRBV4-2, the J gene TRBJ2-7, with TRBD2 as a possible D gene (5 bases). Germline V gene data show CDR1 as LGHNA and CDR2 as YNFKEQ. CDR3 length equals 15 residues. V was clipped by 0 bases and J by 7 bases, with 16 bases between them. The DNA of the CDR3 is TGTGCCAGCAGCCAAGATTGGATACCCCGAGGGGAGCAGTACTTC. Translating it yields CASSQDWIPRGEQYF.

V gene TRBV5-1 combines with J gene TRBJ2-1; 8 nucleotides match TRBD1. Germline V gene lookup returns CDR1 SGHRS and CDR2 YFSETQ. Trimming removed 4 bases from V and 9 bases from J; junction bases left unmatched: 9. The CDR3 is made up of 14 amino acids. As DNA, the CDR3 is TGCGCCAGCAGCGTCGGACAGGGTAGCAGTGAGCAGTTCTTC. Amino acid sequence: CASSVGQGSSEQFF.

This chain links TRBV4-2 with TRBJ1-2, with D maybe TRBD1 (5 bases). CDR1 is LGHNA, CDR2 YNFKEQ, per germline. Trimming removed 4 bases from V and 3 bases from J, with 12 bases in between. CDR3 length: 14 residues. This chain's CDR3 is CASSREQDYYGYTF. CDR3 in DNA: TGTGCCAGCAGCCGTGAACAGGATTACTATGGCTACACCTTC.

The V call is TRBV7-6, the J call TRBJ2-2; D is uncertain. This CDR3 comprises 9 residues. The germline V gene encodes CDR1 SGHVS and CDR2 FNYEAQ. V dropped 8 bases and J dropped 6 bases, with 1 base sitting between them. CDR3 DNA sequence: TGTGCCAGCCCCGGGGAGCTGTTTTTT. This encodes CASPGELFF.

The chain joins TRBV27 to TRBJ1-4, with D hard to call. This CDR3 is built from 18 residues. Germline CDR1 MNHEY, CDR2 SMNVEV (reference sequence). V was trimmed by 0 bases and J by 0 bases, leaving 14 bases between them. The CDR3 loop reads CASSLSGIVGATNEKLFF. In DNA, the CDR3 is TGTGCCAGCAGTTTATCGGGGATCGTCGGGGCAACTAATGAAAAACTGTTTTTT.

The V gene is TRBV10-1, the J gene TRBJ1-2; possible D gene TRBD1, 5 bases. CDR3 length: 13 residues. V gave up 6 bases and J gave up 8 bases, with 16 bases separating them. Germline V CDR1 and CDR2: WNHNN, SYGVQD (reference sequence). In DNA, the CDR3 is TGCGCCAGCAGCCCTAGCCTGGGGCAAGGCTACACCTTC. Its translation: CASSPSLGQGYTF.